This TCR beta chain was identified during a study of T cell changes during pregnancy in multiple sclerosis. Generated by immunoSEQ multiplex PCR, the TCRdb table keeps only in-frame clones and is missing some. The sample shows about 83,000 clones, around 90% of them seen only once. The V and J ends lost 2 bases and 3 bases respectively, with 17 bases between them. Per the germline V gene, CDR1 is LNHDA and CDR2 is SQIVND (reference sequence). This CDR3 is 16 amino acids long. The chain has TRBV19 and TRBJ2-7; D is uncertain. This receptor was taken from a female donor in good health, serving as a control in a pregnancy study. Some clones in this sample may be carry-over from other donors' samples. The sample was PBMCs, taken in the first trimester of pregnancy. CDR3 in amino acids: CASSINPSLDLYEQYF. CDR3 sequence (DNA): TGTGCCAGTAGTATAAACCCCTCCCTAGACCTCTACGAGCAGTACTTC. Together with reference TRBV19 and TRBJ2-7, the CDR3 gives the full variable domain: DGGITQSPKYLFRKEGQNVTLSCEQNLNHDAMYWYRQDPGQGLRLIYYSQIVNDFQKGDIAEGYSVSREKKESFPLTVTSAQKNPTAFYLCASSINPSLDLYEQYFGPGTRLTVT.